This TCR beta chain was profiled in a study of regulatory T cells in long-lasting Graves disease. The CDR3 is 14 amino acids. Between the trimmed V and J ends, which lost 1 base and 0 bases, there was a span of 6 bases. Germline assignment: CDR1 MNHEY and CDR2 SMNVEV (reference sequence). Study outcomes and limitations: Persistent disease favored TRBV28, TRBJ1-2 and TRBJ2-5. More public clonotypes were shared by persistent patients (2,741) than by new patients (fewer than 1,000).

A remark on this clonotype: Its antigen is unknown.

Sample time point: newly diagnosed GD, antithyroid drugs for less than 3 months. PBMC RNA was the source of the TCR library. Combining iRepertoire HTBI primers with Arm-PCR of CDR3 regions, the authors built TCR beta libraries. Each CDR3 protein is one row after TCRdb ran MiXCR on the multiplex PCR reads. The table shows about 420,000 distinct CDR3 sequences, with over 15% occurring only once. In addition, the sample was reused for a study of T cells in Graves' hyperthyroidism and ophthalmopathy. That work contributes: The TCR CDR3 was amplified in a first-round RT-PCR using the HTBI primer set.

This receptor was taken from a woman in her late teens or twenties with Graves disease. Sequencing used peripheral blood mononuclear cells (PBMCs), obtained at new diagnosis, from a patient treated with antithyroid drugs. V and J are TRBV27 and TRBJ1-1, with TRBD1 as a possible D gene (5 bases). As DNA, the CDR3 is TGTGCCAGCAGTTTATGGGACGTGAACACTGAAGCTTTCTTT. This codes for CASSLWDVNTEAFF.